These T cell receptor beta chains were read from a single sample in a study of cytomegalovirus exposure and HLA in healthy donors. The method was immunoSEQ multiplex PCR; TCRdb's version includes in-frame clones alone and lacks a portion of them. The repertoire has under 200,000 clones, over 80% of them found once; the top ten carry roughly 4.8%. The sample was PBMCs. These receptors came from a woman aged 50 to 60 in good health and CMV-seropositive. The CDR3 runs from the conserved cysteine through the conserved F or W. Each record gives: CDR3 DNA, CDR3 protein, J gene, D gene, clone size, CDR3 length, V gene. The D gene is left open where the match is weak. Clone size is not always given. Where it is, it says once, few, many or a class for expanded clones.

TGTGCCAGCAGCTTTGGCCCGGGAGGGGCAGATACGCAGTATTTT | CASSFGPGGADTQYF | TRBJ2-3 | TRBD2 | once | 15 | TRBV7-8
TGTGCCAGCAGCCAAGCAGACACGGAGCAGTTCTTC | CASSQADTEQFF | TRBJ2-1 | . | . | 12 | TRBV4-2
TGTGCCAGCAGCTTAGCCGGGTTTGCAGGGAATGGCTACACCTTC | CASSLAGFAGNGYTF | TRBJ1-2 | . | . | 15 | TRBV7-2
TGTGCCAGCACCTTCAGGCCACCTAACACTGAAGCTTTCTTT | CASTFRPPNTEAFF | TRBJ1-1 | . | few | 14 | TRBV5-5
TGTGCCAGCTCACCCGCAGGGACACGGGCGTCCGAGCAGTACTTC | CASSPAGTRASEQYF | TRBJ2-7 | . | few | 15 | TRBV18
TGTGCCAGCAGCTTGGGGGGGGACACTGAAGCTTTCTTT | CASSLGGDTEAFF | TRBJ1-1 | . | few | 13 | TRBV13
TGCGCCAGCAGTGGATCGGGGTTTGACTATGGCTACACCTTC | CASSGSGFDYGYTF | TRBJ1-2 | . | once | 14 | TRBV5-1
TGTGCCTGGAGTTCGGACAGGGGGTATGGCTACACCTTC | CAWSSDRGYGYTF | TRBJ1-2 | TRBD1 | . | 13 | TRBV30
TGTGCCATCAGTGAGGCCCCCGACAGGGGGGCGAGCTACACCTTC | CAISEAPDRGASYTF | TRBJ1-2 | TRBD1 | . | 15 | TRBV10-3
TGTGCCACTCGGGTGGGGCCCTCGAACGAGCAGTACTTC | CATRVGPSNEQYF | TRBJ2-7 | . | few | 13 | TRBV27
TGTGCCAGCAGTGTTTGGCGGGGGGGCAATGAGCAGTTCTTC | CASSVWRGGNEQFF | TRBJ2-1 | TRBD2 | . | 14 | TRBV2
TGTGCCATCAATGAGGGGGGGGGCCTGGATACGCAGTATTTT | CAINEGGGLDTQYF | TRBJ2-3 | . | . | 14 | TRBV10-3
TGCGCCAGCACCCCCGGGAGGGCTTCTAGCACAGATACGCAGTATTTT | CASTPGRASSTDTQYF | TRBJ2-3 | TRBD2 | . | 16 | TRBV4-1
TGTGCCAGCAGCTTGGTTGGCGGGGGGGCGCAGGGGGAGCAGTTCTTC | CASSLVGGGAQGEQFF | TRBJ2-1 | TRBD2 | . | 16 | TRBV5-4
TGTGCCAGCACGTGGAACAGCTGGGAGACCCAGTACTTC | CASTWNSWETQYF | TRBJ2-5 | . | . | 13 | TRBV2
TGTGCCAGCAGCCGTCCGGGGGGTGATACGCAGTATTTT | CASSRPGGDTQYF | TRBJ2-3 | TRBD2 | . | 13 | TRBV4-2
TGTGCCAGTACCCCGGGTGGTGTTCATCAGCCCCAGCATTTT | CASTPGGVHQPQHF | TRBJ1-5 | . | . | 14 | TRBV19
TGTGCCAGCAGCTTAAGGCCCGGACAGGGCGACGGGGAGCAGTTCTTC | CASSLRPGQGDGEQFF | TRBJ2-1 | TRBD1 | . | 16 | TRBV7-8
TGTGCCTGCAGCGCAACACAGGGGACTGAAGCTTTCTTT | CACSATQGTEAFF | TRBJ1-1 | TRBD1 | . | 13 | TRBV11-2
TGTGCCAGCAGCTTAGGAGGGAGGGACACTGAAGCTTTCTTT | CASSLGGRDTEAFF | TRBJ1-1 | . | . | 14 | TRBV7-9
TGTGCCACCAGCAGAGCCCCAGGGGAAAAGCAGTTCTTC | CATSRAPGEKQFF | TRBJ2-1 | . | . | 13 | TRBV15
TGTGCCAGCAGCTTATCTCCAGGCTCCTATGGCTACACCTTC | CASSLSPGSYGYTF | TRBJ1-2 | . | . | 14 | TRBV7-3
TGCGCCAGCAGCCAGGGGGCGCAAGAGACCCAGTACTTC | CASSQGAQETQYF | TRBJ2-5 | . | few | 13 | TRBV4-3
TGTGCCTGGAGTGGGGGCAGCAGCTCTGGAAACACCATATATTTT | CAWSGGSSSGNTIYF | TRBJ1-3 | . | . | 15 | TRBV30
TGTGCCAGCAGTTTTGGGGGGTTGACCTCCTACGAGCAGTACTTC | CASSFGGLTSYEQYF | TRBJ2-7 | . | . | 15 | TRBV28
TGCGCCAGCAGCTTGGAGAGGGGGGGAAGCACAGATACGCAGTATTTT | CASSLERGGSTDTQYF | TRBJ2-3 | . | . | 16 | TRBV5-1